These T cell receptor beta chains were read from a single sample in a study of T cells in Graves' hyperthyroidism and ophthalmopathy. One entry per CDR3 protein results from TCRdb running MiXCR on the multiplex PCR reads. There are about 610,000 distinct CDR3 sequences in the sample; roughly 15% occur only once, and about 4% lies in the top ten. The material sequenced was blood. These receptors originate from a middle-aged woman with Graves' ophthalmopathy. CDR3s include the opening cysteine and the closing phenylalanine or tryptophan. D genes are given only for firm matches. Part of the rows lack a size; the others show once, few, many or a class for expanded clones.

v_call,j_call,clone_size,d_call,cdr3_aa,cdr3_nt
TRBV11-2,TRBJ2-5,many,NA,CASSSRDLQETQYF,TGTGCCAGCAGCTCCCGGGACTTGCAAGAGACCCAGTACTTC
TRBV7-8,TRBJ2-5,many,TRBD2,CASSLVISTSVQQETQYF,TGTGCCAGCAGCTTAGTAATTAGCACTAGCGTTCAACAAGAGACCCAGTACTTC
TRBV6-5,TRBJ2-7,many,TRBD1,CASSYSTGGAYEQYF,TGTGCCAGCAGTTACTCGACAGGGGGCGCATACGAGCAGTACTTC
TRBV7-9,TRBJ2-2,few,TRBD1,CASSFTGQGAGELFF,TGTGCCAGCAGCTTCACGGGACAGGGAGCCGGGGAGCTGTTTTTT
TRBV20-1,TRBJ2-7,NA,NA,CNARKVPTNYEQYF,TGCAATGCTAGAAAGGTGCCTACGAACTACGAGCAGTACTTC
TRBV5-1,TRBJ1-1,NA,NA,CASSLFASNTEAFF,TGCGCCAGCAGCTTGTTCGCCTCGAACACTGAAGCTTTCTTT
TRBV9,TRBJ2-7,many,TRBD2,CASSVEAGGGTYEQYF,TGTGCCAGCAGCGTAGAGGCGGGAGGGGGCACCTACGAGCAGTACTTC
TRBV12-3/TRBV12-4,TRBJ2-5,many,NA,CASSLGRVGETQYF,TGTGCCAGCAGCCTCGGAAGGGTCGGCGAGACCCAGTACTTC
TRBV2,TRBJ2-6,many,NA,CASRRVGGANVLTF,TGTGCCAGCAGGCGGGTTGGTGGGGCCAACGTCCTGACTTTC
TRBV7-2,TRBJ1-3,many,NA,CASSLTTGYSGNTIYF,TGTGCCAGCAGCTTAACGACAGGTTACTCTGGAAACACCATATATTTT
TRBV28,TRBJ1-5,many,NA,CASSLRMRYQPQHF,TGTGCCAGCAGTTTAAGGATGAGGTATCAGCCCCAGCATTTT
TRBV7-9,TRBJ2-5,NA,NA,CASSSERGSQTQYF,TGTGCCAGCAGCTCAGAACGGGGGTCGCAGACCCAGTACTTC
TRBV9,TRBJ2-5,many,NA,CASSAGGTVETQYF,TGTGCCAGCAGCGCTGGGGGGACTGTTGAGACCCAGTACTTC
TRBV6-5,TRBJ2-7,NA,NA,CASSYSGSHFDEQYF,TGTGCCAGCAGTTACTCGGGATCTCACTTCGACGAGCAGTACTTC
TRBV7-2,TRBJ2-5,many,TRBD2,CASSASGLAALETQYF,TGTGCCAGCAGCGCTTCCGGCCTAGCGGCTCTTGAGACCCAGTACTTC
TRBV4-2,TRBJ2-7,few,TRBD1,CASGTGPNAEQYF,TGTGCCAGCGGGACAGGGCCGAATGCCGAGCAGTACTTC
TRBV5-1,TRBJ2-2,NA,NA,CASSSERGKGTGELFF,TGCGCCAGCAGCTCCGAACGCGGGAAAGGGACCGGGGAGCTGTTTTTT
TRBV3-1,TRBJ1-3,many,NA,CASSQAAGIGNTIYF,TGTGCCAGCAGCCAAGCCGCCGGGATAGGAAACACCATATATTTT
TRBV19,TRBJ1-3,few,NA,CASIEGHTGNTIYF,TGTGCCAGTATTGAGGGACACACTGGAAACACCATATATTTT
TRBV10-2,TRBJ1-1,many,NA,CASSEANTEAFF,TGCGCCAGCAGTGAGGCTAACACTGAAGCTTTCTTT
TRBV28,TRBJ2-7,many,NA,CASSLWIYEQYF,TGTGCCAGCAGTTTATGGATCTACGAGCAGTACTTC
TRBV6-1,TRBJ1-6,NA,NA,CASSLLTETPLHF,TGTGCCAGCAGTCTATTAACAGAGACACCCCTCCACTTT
TRBV27,TRBJ1-6,NA,NA,CASSFFRSNSPLHF,TGTGCCAGCAGTTTTTTCAGAAGCAATTCACCCCTCCACTTT